The clone carrying this T cell receptor beta chain was detected ten times or more. Its antigen is as yet unknown. The record originates from a study of breast tumors, draining lymph nodes, adjacent tissues. Findings and caveats of the study: Tumor T cell lymph node origin was a supported hypothesis, not proven. Compared with basal-like, luminal-like tumors shared significantly more repertoire with nontumor tissue. Most tumor T cells seemingly derive from lymph node, then expand in tumor. Tumor repertoires ranked between lymph nodes and nontumor tissue in diversity, with V and J gene preferences.

TCRdb reprocessed the multiplex PCR reads with MiXCR, giving one entry per CDR3 protein. The sample has around 170,000 distinct CDR3 sequences; roughly 30% are singletons. CDR3 length: 14 amino acids. CDR1 and CDR2 from the germline V gene are MNHEY and SVGEGT. Trimming removed 6 bases from V and 1 base from J; junction bases left unmatched: 2. Axillary draining lymph nodes of breast cancer patients supplied the node samples. The sequence was obtained from a female donor with breast cancer. Some clones in this sample may be carry-over from other donors' samples. J is TRBJ2-5 and V is TRBV6-2 or TRBV6-3; 10 positions agree with TRBD2. The sequencing sample was made of axillary lymph node tissue. This CDR3 reads CASRGLARQETQYF. The CDR3 nucleotides are TGTGCCAGCAGGGGACTAGCGCGCCAAGAGACCCAGTACTTC.